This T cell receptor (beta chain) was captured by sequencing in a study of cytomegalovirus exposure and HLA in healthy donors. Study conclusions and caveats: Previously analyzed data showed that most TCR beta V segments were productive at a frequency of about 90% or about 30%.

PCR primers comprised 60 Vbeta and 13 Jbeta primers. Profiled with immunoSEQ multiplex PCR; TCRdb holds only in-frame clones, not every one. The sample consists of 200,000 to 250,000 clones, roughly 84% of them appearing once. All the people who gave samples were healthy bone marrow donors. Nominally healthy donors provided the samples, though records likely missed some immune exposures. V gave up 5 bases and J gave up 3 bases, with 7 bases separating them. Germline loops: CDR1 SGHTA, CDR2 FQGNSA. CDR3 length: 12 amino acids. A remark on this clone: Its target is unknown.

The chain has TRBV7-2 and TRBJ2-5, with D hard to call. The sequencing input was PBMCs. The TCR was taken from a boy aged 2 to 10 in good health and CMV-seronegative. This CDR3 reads CASSPSEETQYF. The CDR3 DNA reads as TGTGCCAGCAGCCCGTCGGAAGAGACCCAGTACTTC.